A single sample is the source of the 8 T cell receptor beta chains below, sequenced in a study of blood T cell repertoires in COVID-19. Here immunoSEQ multiplex PCR was the method, and the copy in TCRdb shows in-frame clones only, minus some. The repertoire holds tens of thousands of clones, with roughly 89% as singletons. What was sequenced was peripheral blood. These receptors were collected from a woman at least 80 years old with active or convalescent COVID-19.

The count of this clone is one. This chain uses TRBV18 with TRBJ2-7, with 7 bases identical to TRBD2. The V gene's germline CDR1 is KGHSH and CDR2 LQKENI. The CDR3 extends over 16 amino acids. J was trimmed by 5 bases and V by 1 base; bases with no gene match: 11. CDR3 sequence (DNA): TGTGCCAGCTCACCACGGCGGGAGACGATTGTCCACGAGCAGTACTTC. Translated, it gives CASSPRRETIVHEQYF.

The chain uses TRBV3-1 (or the pseudogene TRBV3-2) and TRBJ2-3; 14 nucleotides agree with TRBD2. This CDR3 is 18 amino acids long. V gave up 2 bases and J gave up 5 bases; unmatched junction bases: 9. Per germline, CDR1 LGHDT and CDR2 YNNKEL (reference sequence). CDR3 DNA: TGTGCCAGCAGCCAAACGACTAGCGGGAGGGCGGGGGAAGATACGCAGTATTTT. This translates into CASSQTTSGRAGEDTQYF.

The sample holds one count of this clone. This sequence joins TRBV5-1 and TRBJ1-1, with D unclear. V was clipped by 4 bases and J by 1 base, with 11 bases between them. From germline, CDR1 is SGHRS and CDR2 YFSETQ. The CDR3 is made up of 14 amino acids. The CDR3 nucleotides are TGCGCCAGCAGCCCCACGGCGGGGAACACTGAAGCTTTCTTT. Protein product: CASSPTAGNTEAFF.

The chain joins TRBV27 to TRBJ1-2, with 9 bases aligning to TRBD1. The germline V gene encodes CDR1 MNHEY and CDR2 SMNVEV (reference sequence). The V gene end was trimmed by 6 bases and the J gene end by 7 bases; junction bases not matched to a gene: 6. CDR3 length equals 13 residues. CDR3 in DNA: TGTGCCAGCAGGCCACAGGGGGCGTCTGGCTACACCTTC. It encodes CASRPQGASGYTF.

This sequence joins TRBV29-1 and TRBJ2-5; TRBD2 is a possible D gene (6 bases). The CDR3 totals 12 residues. V dropped 6 bases and J dropped 4 bases, with 12 bases sitting between them. Per the germline V gene, CDR1 is SQVTM and CDR2 is ANQGSEA. Here the CDR3 DNA reads TGCAGCGTCTTCCAGGGAGGAGAGACCCAGTACTTC. Protein product: CSVFQGGETQYF.

The genes are TRBV3-1 (or the pseudogene TRBV3-2) and TRBJ1-6; D is undetermined. V was cut by 1 base and J by 3 bases, with 7 bases left in between. Germline V CDR1 and CDR2: LGHDT, YNNKEL (reference sequence). CDR3 length: 15 amino acids. The CDR3 loop is CASSQGEGYNSPLHF. The CDR3 DNA reads TGTGCCAGCAGCCAAGGTGAGGGCTATAATTCACCCCTCCACTTT.

V and J are TRBV2 and TRBJ2-3, with a tentative D call TRBD1 (5 bases). The CDR3 extends over 15 amino acids. Germline loops: CDR1 SNHLY, CDR2 FYNNEI. Trimming took off 0 bases at V and 4 bases at J, with 11 bases between the two ends. In DNA form, the CDR3 reads TGTGCCAGCAGTGAAGCAGGGGTTATTTCAGATACGCAGTATTTT. This encodes CASSEAGVISDTQYF. The variable domain in full, with the rest retrieved from reference TRBV2 and TRBJ2-3, is EPEVTQTPSHQVTQMGQEVILRCVPISNHLYFYWYRQILGQKVEFLVSFYNNEISEKSEIFDDQFSVERPDGSNFTLKIRSTKLEDSAMYFCASSEAGVISDTQYFGPGTRLTVL.

This clone showed up just a few times. The chain employs TRBV7-2 and TRBJ1-1; D remains unclear. Germline lookup yields CDR1 SGHTA and CDR2 FQGNSA. CDR3 length equals 14 residues. The V gene lost 4 bases and the J gene lost 5 bases, with 14 bases spanning the gap. DNA of the CDR3: TGTGCCAGCAGCTCCCCGGCGGCGGGGACTGAAGCTTTCTTT. Translating it yields CASSSPAAGTEAFF.